This T cell receptor (beta chain) was captured by sequencing in a study of cytomegalovirus exposure and HLA in healthy donors. Broader study findings: The authors confirmed in vitro that a few CMV-associated chains were specific for CMV antigens. Many donors shared some public TCRs, even though most TCR sequences were rare.

Concerning this clone: What it binds is not known.

The PCR used 60 Vbeta and 13 Jbeta primers. The repertoire was sequenced with immunoSEQ multiplex PCR; TCRdb's copy has only in-frame clones and lacks some. The data hold 84,000 or so clones, with about 81% observed a single time. The germline gives CDR1 SNHLY, CDR2 FYNNEI. V lost 5 bases and J lost 4, with 11 bases in between. This CDR3 contains 13 residues. Sequencing input: PBMCs. The rearrangement joins TRBV2 to TRBJ1-1; D may be TRBD1 (5 bases). This sequence originates from a woman in her 50s in good health and CMV-seronegative. The CDR3 region has the DNA TGTGCCAGCAGTTCCGACGGGGGCACTGAAGCTTTCTTT. It encodes CASSSDGGTEAFF.